This T cell receptor beta chain was identified during a study of immune heterogeneity within non-small cell lung tumors. Template material comprised bulk tumor genomic DNA at roughly 650 ng per sample. During surgery, each primary tumor gave multiple biopsies spaced as far apart as possible. Enrolled individuals presented with untreated, newly diagnosed non-small cell lung cancer and received curative surgery. Multiplex PCR amplified TCR beta CDR3 with 32 V and 13 J primers. Using its own MiXCR run on the multiplex PCR reads, TCRdb lists one record per CDR3 protein. This table holds a few thousand distinct CDR3 sequences, about 15% found once. The germline V gene encodes CDR1 SNHLY and CDR2 FYNNEI. The V and J ends lost 3 bases and 1 base respectively, with 18 bases between them. This CDR3 comprises 17 residues. In its sample, this clonotype ranks as large (0.1 to 1%).

The TCR comes from a female donor with non-small cell lung cancer. The V call is TRBV2, the J call TRBJ1-2; possibly TRBD1 for D (5 bases). Sequenced sample: lung tumor tissue. CDR3 region: CASSEGGRTPNNYGYTF. The CDR3 nucleotides read TGTGCCAGCAGTGAGGGTGGCAGGACACCTAATAACTATGGCTACACCTTC.